The next 29 T cell receptor beta chains were all read from a single sample in a study of cytomegalovirus exposure and HLA in healthy donors. PCR employed 60 Vbeta and 13 Jbeta primers. Here immunoSEQ multiplex PCR was the method, and the copy in TCRdb shows in-frame clones only, minus some. The repertoire holds some 110,000 clones, with approximately 79% as singletons. The sample was PBMCs. These TCRs come from a man aged 50-60 years in good health and CMV-seropositive.

J is TRBJ1-3 and V is TRBV9; 10 bases align to TRBD1. Trimming removed 2 bases from V and 5 bases from J; junction bases left unmatched: 4. CDR1 and CDR2 (germline): SGDLS, YYNGEE. CDR3 length: 15 amino acids. The CDR3 sequence is CASSVGQGGRNTIYF. CDR3 sequence (DNA): TGTGCCAGCAGCGTTGGACAGGGGGGTCGAAACACCATATATTTT.

The gene calls are TRBV5-1 and TRBJ1-1; a possible D gene is TRBD1 (6 bases). Looked up from germline, CDR1 is SGHRS and CDR2 is YFSETQ. The ends were cut back, 3 bases at V and 1 base at J, with 19 bases in the middle. The CDR3 has 17 amino acids. This CDR3 is CASSSTGGAFRNTEAFF. DNA for the CDR3: TGCGCCAGCAGCTCCACGGGGGGGGCTTTCAGGAACACTGAAGCTTTCTTT.

J is TRBJ2-7 and V is TRBV19; D is possibly TRBD1 (6 bases). The CDR3 has 15 amino acids. Germline assignment: CDR1 LNHDA and CDR2 SQIVND (reference sequence). Deletions cut 2 bases from V and 5 bases from J, with 16 bases between. CDR3 DNA sequence: TGTGCCAGTAGTATATCCCTCGCACAGGGCCACGAGCAGTACTTC. Protein: CASSISLAQGHEQYF.

The V gene is TRBV6-4, the J gene TRBJ2-1; D is unclear. The CDR3 runs to 15 residues. Germline V lookup: CDR1 MRHNA, CDR2 SNTAGT. Deletions cut 2 bases from V and 0 bases from J, with 8 bases between. The CDR3 reads CASSDDRSSYNEQFF. The CDR3 nucleotides read TGTGCCAGCAGTGACGACCGGAGCTCCTACAATGAGCAGTTCTTC.

CDR3: CASSLAGRGPEYSNQPQHF. In DNA, the CDR3 is TGTGCCAGCAGCTTGGCCGGCAGGGGGCCGGAGTATAGCAATCAGCCCCAGCATTTT. The chain links TRBV5-6 to TRBJ1-5, with 8 nucleotides matching TRBD1. This CDR3 comprises 19 residues. Trimming at V came to 0 bases and at J to 0 bases, leaving 11 bases not matched to a gene. Germline values: CDR1 SGHDT, CDR2 YYEEEE.

The J gene is TRBJ1-5, the V gene TRBV15, with 8 nucleotides matching TRBD1. The CDR3 has 16 residues. The V and J ends lost 0 bases and 2 bases, in that order; junction bases with no gene match: 3. CDR1 LNHNV and CDR2 YYDKDF come from the germline V gene (reference sequence). The CDR3 nucleotides are TGTGCCACCAGCAGAGATCCGGACAGGGGCAATCAGCCCCAGCATTTT. It codes for CATSRDPDRGNQPQHF.

This clone was detected only a few times. V and J are TRBV6-1 and TRBJ2-3; 9 nucleotides agree with TRBD2. The CDR3 has 15 amino acids. Per germline, CDR1 MNHNS and CDR2 SASEGT. The ends lost 0 bases at V and 6 bases at J; junction bases unmatched: 4. CDR3 DNA: TGTGCCAGCAGTGAAGCGCTGGGGACTAGCGATACGCAGTATTTT. It codes for CASSEALGTSDTQYF.

This clone was recorded once. The chain joins TRBV6-1 to TRBJ2-1; the D gene is possibly TRBD1 (6 bases). The CDR3 has 15 amino acids. Germline V gives CDR1 MNHNS, CDR2 SASEGT. With 8 bases removed from V and 5 bases from J, the gap between germline ends came to 19 bases. As DNA, the CDR3 is TGTGCCAGCGTAGTTAACAGAGACAGGCACAATGAGCAGTTCTTC. It translates to CASVVNRDRHNEQFF.

The chain recombines TRBV28 with TRBJ1-2; tentative D call: TRBD1 (6 bases). Per germline, CDR1 MDHEN and CDR2 SYDVKM. The V end was cut by 6 bases, the J end by 7 bases, with 15 bases between. The CDR3 is 13 amino acids. The CDR3 loop is CASRTDRRGGYTF. CDR3 bases: TGTGCCAGCAGAACGGACAGAAGGGGTGGCTACACCTTC.

The chain uses TRBV7-2 and TRBJ2-4; the D gene is possibly TRBD1 (6 bases). The ends were cut back, 5 bases at V and 0 bases at J, with 17 bases in the middle. The CDR3 consists of 17 residues. Germline CDR1 and CDR2: SGHTA and FQGNSA. CDR3: CASSVHRVGLAKNIQYF. CDR3 DNA: TGTGCCAGCAGCGTACACAGGGTCGGACTAGCCAAAAACATTCAGTACTTC.

The V call is TRBV9, the J call TRBJ1-2; 8 bases match TRBD1. Germline V CDR1 and CDR2: SGDLS, YYNGEE. The CDR3 runs to 18 residues. V shed 3 bases and J 0 bases; nucleotides not matched to a gene: 13. The CDR3 loop reads CASSEPTSDREANYGYTF. CDR3 DNA: TGTGCCAGCAGCGAACCTACATCGGACAGGGAAGCTAACTATGGCTACACCTTC.

There are a few counts of this clone. The chain employs TRBV19 and TRBJ2-7; D is possibly TRBD2 (6 bases). V was pared by 6 bases and J by 4 bases, with 16 bases between. CDR3 length: 14 amino acids. The germline V gene encodes CDR1 LNHDA and CDR2 SQIVND (reference sequence). The chain's CDR3 is CASRPSGLGYEQYF. In DNA form, the CDR3 reads TGTGCCAGTAGACCCTCGGGACTGGGTTACGAGCAGTACTTC.

The chain recombines TRBV2 with TRBJ1-3; tentative D call: TRBD1 (5 bases). In germline, CDR1 is SNHLY, CDR2 FYNNEI. V was clipped by 4 bases and J by 4 bases, with 11 bases between them. This CDR3 spans 14 amino acids. The CDR3 region is CASSVQVVGNTIYF. CDR3 coding DNA: TGTGCCAGCAGTGTACAGGTGGTGGGAAACACCATATATTTT.

V is TRBV6-1 and J is TRBJ1-5, with TRBD1 identical over 7 bases. The germline gives CDR1 MNHNS, CDR2 SASEGT. CDR3 length: 14 amino acids. Trimming removed 5 bases from V and 7 bases from J; junction bases left unmatched: 8. The CDR3 protein is CASSPTGQGQPQHF. In DNA, the CDR3 is TGTGCCAGCAGTCCGACAGGGCAGGGACAGCCCCAGCATTTT.

This clone appeared a single time. V is TRBV18 and J is TRBJ2-2; the D gene is possibly TRBD2 (6 bases). The CDR3 runs 16 residues. From germline, CDR1 is KGHSH and CDR2 LQKENI. Trimming shortened V by 3 bases and J by 1 base, and 12 bases separated the two germline ends. The CDR3 DNA sequence: TGTGCCAGCTCACCTCAGTCGGGGGTGAACACCGGGGAGCTGTTTTTT. Encoded protein: CASSPQSGVNTGELFF. Complete variable domain (other parts from reference TRBV18 and TRBJ2-2): NAGVMQNPRHLVRRRGQEARLRCSPMKGHSHVYWYRQLPEEGLKFMVYLQKENIIDESGMPKERFSAEFPKEGPSILRIQQVVRGDSAAYFCASSPQSGVNTGELFFGEGSRLTVL.

Turning to this clone: A junction end diverges from the germline sequence, so it may reflect a read error. This chain uses TRBV10-3 with TRBJ1-1; perhaps TRBD1 as D (6 bases). CDR1 ENHRY and CDR2 SYGVKD come from the germline V gene. This CDR3 comprises 13 residues. CDR3 nucleotides: TGTGCCATCAGTGAGCCCCGGGACACCCGAACCCGCTTT. It codes for CAISEPRDTRTRF.

The gene calls are TRBV7-9 and TRBJ2-7; D is perhaps TRBD2 (6 bases). Germline V lookup: CDR1 SEHNR, CDR2 FQNEAQ (reference sequence). CDR3 length equals 15 residues. V lost 2 bases to trimming and J lost 2 bases, with 13 bases between them. The CDR3 bases are TGTGCCAGCAGCTTACAGGGAGGCGGACCCTACGAGCAGTACTTC. Its protein product is CASSLQGGGPYEQYF.

V usage is TRBV7-2 and J usage is TRBJ2-1; maybe TRBD2 (8 bases). This CDR3 is built from 16 residues. The germline V gene encodes CDR1 SGHTA and CDR2 FQGNSA. V was shortened by 5 bases and J by 7 bases, with 21 bases between the two germline ends. Here the CDR3 reads CASSLREGTRGNEQFF. In DNA form, the CDR3 reads TGTGCCAGCAGCCTCCGGGAGGGGACCAGGGGGAATGAGCAGTTCTTC. The full variable domain, rest sourced from reference TRBV7-2 and TRBJ2-1, is GAGVSQSPSNKVTEKGKDVELRCDPISGHTALYWYRQSLGQGLEFLIYFQGNSAPDKSGLPSDRFSAERTGGSVSTLTIQRTQQEDSAVYLCASSLREGTRGNEQFFGPGTRLTVL.

Only a few counts were recorded for this clone. This rearrangement joins TRBV5-5 to TRBJ2-7; 10 nucleotides align to TRBD1. The CDR3 runs to 15 residues. Looked up from germline, CDR1 is SGHKS and CDR2 is YYEKEE (reference sequence). The J segment lost 2 bases and the V segment lost 5 bases, leaving 7 bases of the junction unmatched. CDR3 coding DNA: TGTGCCAGCAGGACCGGGACAGGGGCGGCCTACGAGCAGTACTTC. Its protein is CASRTGTGAAYEQYF.

This rearrangement joins TRBV5-4 to TRBJ1-1, with a possible D match to TRBD1 (5 bases). Deletions cut 4 bases from V and 4 bases from J, with 17 bases between. The CDR3 has 15 residues. Germline assignment: CDR1 SGHNT and CDR2 YYREEE (reference sequence). The CDR3 sequence is CASSTPDSLSTEAFF. The CDR3 nucleotides read TGTGCCAGCAGCACCCCAGACAGTTTGAGCACTGAAGCTTTCTTT.

The count of this clone is one. The chain combines TRBV11-2 with TRBJ2-7; 7 bases agree with TRBD1. This CDR3 has 15 residues. V trimming: 4 bases; J trimming: 2 bases; junction bases outside the gene matches: 8. CDR1 is SGHAT, CDR2 FQNNGV, per germline. The CDR3 bases are TGTGCCAGCAGCTCTCCGACAGGGATCCCCTACGAGCAGTACTTC. Amino acids: CASSSPTGIPYEQYF.

The chain is built from TRBV7-2 and TRBJ2-7, with D possibly being TRBD2 (6 bases). Germline CDR1 reads SGHTA; CDR2 reads FQGNSA. CDR3 length: 17 amino acids. The V end was cut by 1 base, the J end by 0 bases, with 16 bases between. The CDR3: CASSLVPGLSRSYEQYF. Written as DNA, the CDR3 is TGTGCCAGCAGCTTAGTACCGGGACTTTCCCGCTCCTACGAGCAGTACTTC.

V and J are TRBV29-1 and TRBJ2-5; maybe TRBD1 (6 bases). The V gene lost 6 bases and the J gene lost 0 bases, with 11 bases spanning the gap. Germline lookup yields CDR1 SQVTM and CDR2 ANQGSEA. This CDR3 has 13 residues. The CDR3: CSVRDRYQETQYF. CDR3 DNA: TGCAGCGTCCGAGACAGGTACCAAGAGACCCAGTACTTC.

The CDR3: CASSLRDRDQPQHF. Here the CDR3 DNA reads TGTGCCAGCAGTTTGAGGGACAGAGATCAGCCCCAGCATTTT. The chain combines TRBV27 with TRBJ1-5; 7 bases match TRBD1. Germline CDR1 reads MNHEY; CDR2 reads SMNVEV (reference sequence). The length of the CDR3 is 14 residues. V gave up 3 bases and J gave up 5 bases; unmatched junction bases: 4.

V gene TRBV10-3 combines with J gene TRBJ2-7; the D gene is possibly TRBD2 (6 bases). The CDR3 consists of 12 residues. Germline loops: CDR1 ENHRY, CDR2 SYGVKD. Trimming shortened V by 0 bases and J by 6 bases, and 6 bases separated the two germline ends. This CDR3 reads CAISESEGEQYF. The DNA for the CDR3 is TGTGCCATCAGTGAGTCGGAGGGCGAGCAGTACTTC.

In the case of this clone: One end of the junction is discordant with germline, which a read error may explain. The J gene is TRBJ2-5, the V gene TRBV6-5, with 14 nucleotides matching TRBD2. The V gene's germline CDR1 is MNHEY and CDR2 SVGAGI. The CDR3 consists of 13 residues. The CDR3 protein is CASTMGLAGVLHF. The DNA of the CDR3 is TGTGCCAGCACCATGGGACTAGCGGGAGTTCTCCACTTC.

The chain is built from TRBV2 and TRBJ2-3; the match to TRBD1 covers 9 bases. The CDR3 is 14 amino acids. Germline lookup yields CDR1 SNHLY and CDR2 FYNNEI. J gave up 2 bases and V 6 bases, and 3 bases lay outside the gene matches. The CDR3 here is CASRRDRATDTQYF. CDR3 nucleotide sequence: TGTGCCAGCAGACGGGACAGGGCCACAGATACGCAGTATTTT.

This clone was picked up a small number of times. The chain links TRBV4-1 to TRBJ2-1; D is possibly TRBD1 (6 bases). The V end lost 1 base, the J end lost 10 bases, and 8 bases lay between the germline ends. This CDR3 region has 12 residues. Germline values: CDR1 MGHRA, CDR2 YSYEKL. CDR3 coding DNA: TGCGCCAGCAGCCAAGCCGACAGGGAGCAGTTCTTC. This gives the protein CASSQADREQFF.

A few counts support this clone. The gene calls are TRBV28 and TRBJ1-2, with TRBD1 identical over 10 bases. J was trimmed by 6 bases and V by 5 bases; bases with no gene match: 9. CDR1 is MDHEN and CDR2 is SYDVKM in the germline V gene. The CDR3 loop spans 15 amino acids. CDR3 amino acids: CASSTITDRGDGYTF. The CDR3 DNA reads TGTGCCAGCAGTACAATTACGGACAGGGGGGATGGCTACACCTTC.